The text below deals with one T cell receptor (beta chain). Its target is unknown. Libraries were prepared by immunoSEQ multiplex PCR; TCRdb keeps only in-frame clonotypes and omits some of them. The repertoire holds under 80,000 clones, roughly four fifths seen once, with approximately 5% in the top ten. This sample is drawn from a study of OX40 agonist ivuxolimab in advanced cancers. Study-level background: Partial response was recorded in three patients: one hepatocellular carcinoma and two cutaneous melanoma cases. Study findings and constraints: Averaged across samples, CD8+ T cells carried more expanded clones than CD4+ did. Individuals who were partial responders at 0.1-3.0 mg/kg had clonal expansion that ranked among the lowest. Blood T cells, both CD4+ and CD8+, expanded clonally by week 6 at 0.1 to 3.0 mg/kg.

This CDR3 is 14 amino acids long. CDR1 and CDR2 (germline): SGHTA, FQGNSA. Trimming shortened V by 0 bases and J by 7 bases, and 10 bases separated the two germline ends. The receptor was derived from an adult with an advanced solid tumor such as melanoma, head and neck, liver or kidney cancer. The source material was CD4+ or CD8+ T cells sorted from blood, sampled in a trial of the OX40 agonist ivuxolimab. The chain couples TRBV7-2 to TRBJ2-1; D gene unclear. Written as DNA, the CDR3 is TGTGCCAGCAGCTTAGCCCGGAGCCGTAATGAGCAGTTCTTC. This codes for CASSLARSRNEQFF.